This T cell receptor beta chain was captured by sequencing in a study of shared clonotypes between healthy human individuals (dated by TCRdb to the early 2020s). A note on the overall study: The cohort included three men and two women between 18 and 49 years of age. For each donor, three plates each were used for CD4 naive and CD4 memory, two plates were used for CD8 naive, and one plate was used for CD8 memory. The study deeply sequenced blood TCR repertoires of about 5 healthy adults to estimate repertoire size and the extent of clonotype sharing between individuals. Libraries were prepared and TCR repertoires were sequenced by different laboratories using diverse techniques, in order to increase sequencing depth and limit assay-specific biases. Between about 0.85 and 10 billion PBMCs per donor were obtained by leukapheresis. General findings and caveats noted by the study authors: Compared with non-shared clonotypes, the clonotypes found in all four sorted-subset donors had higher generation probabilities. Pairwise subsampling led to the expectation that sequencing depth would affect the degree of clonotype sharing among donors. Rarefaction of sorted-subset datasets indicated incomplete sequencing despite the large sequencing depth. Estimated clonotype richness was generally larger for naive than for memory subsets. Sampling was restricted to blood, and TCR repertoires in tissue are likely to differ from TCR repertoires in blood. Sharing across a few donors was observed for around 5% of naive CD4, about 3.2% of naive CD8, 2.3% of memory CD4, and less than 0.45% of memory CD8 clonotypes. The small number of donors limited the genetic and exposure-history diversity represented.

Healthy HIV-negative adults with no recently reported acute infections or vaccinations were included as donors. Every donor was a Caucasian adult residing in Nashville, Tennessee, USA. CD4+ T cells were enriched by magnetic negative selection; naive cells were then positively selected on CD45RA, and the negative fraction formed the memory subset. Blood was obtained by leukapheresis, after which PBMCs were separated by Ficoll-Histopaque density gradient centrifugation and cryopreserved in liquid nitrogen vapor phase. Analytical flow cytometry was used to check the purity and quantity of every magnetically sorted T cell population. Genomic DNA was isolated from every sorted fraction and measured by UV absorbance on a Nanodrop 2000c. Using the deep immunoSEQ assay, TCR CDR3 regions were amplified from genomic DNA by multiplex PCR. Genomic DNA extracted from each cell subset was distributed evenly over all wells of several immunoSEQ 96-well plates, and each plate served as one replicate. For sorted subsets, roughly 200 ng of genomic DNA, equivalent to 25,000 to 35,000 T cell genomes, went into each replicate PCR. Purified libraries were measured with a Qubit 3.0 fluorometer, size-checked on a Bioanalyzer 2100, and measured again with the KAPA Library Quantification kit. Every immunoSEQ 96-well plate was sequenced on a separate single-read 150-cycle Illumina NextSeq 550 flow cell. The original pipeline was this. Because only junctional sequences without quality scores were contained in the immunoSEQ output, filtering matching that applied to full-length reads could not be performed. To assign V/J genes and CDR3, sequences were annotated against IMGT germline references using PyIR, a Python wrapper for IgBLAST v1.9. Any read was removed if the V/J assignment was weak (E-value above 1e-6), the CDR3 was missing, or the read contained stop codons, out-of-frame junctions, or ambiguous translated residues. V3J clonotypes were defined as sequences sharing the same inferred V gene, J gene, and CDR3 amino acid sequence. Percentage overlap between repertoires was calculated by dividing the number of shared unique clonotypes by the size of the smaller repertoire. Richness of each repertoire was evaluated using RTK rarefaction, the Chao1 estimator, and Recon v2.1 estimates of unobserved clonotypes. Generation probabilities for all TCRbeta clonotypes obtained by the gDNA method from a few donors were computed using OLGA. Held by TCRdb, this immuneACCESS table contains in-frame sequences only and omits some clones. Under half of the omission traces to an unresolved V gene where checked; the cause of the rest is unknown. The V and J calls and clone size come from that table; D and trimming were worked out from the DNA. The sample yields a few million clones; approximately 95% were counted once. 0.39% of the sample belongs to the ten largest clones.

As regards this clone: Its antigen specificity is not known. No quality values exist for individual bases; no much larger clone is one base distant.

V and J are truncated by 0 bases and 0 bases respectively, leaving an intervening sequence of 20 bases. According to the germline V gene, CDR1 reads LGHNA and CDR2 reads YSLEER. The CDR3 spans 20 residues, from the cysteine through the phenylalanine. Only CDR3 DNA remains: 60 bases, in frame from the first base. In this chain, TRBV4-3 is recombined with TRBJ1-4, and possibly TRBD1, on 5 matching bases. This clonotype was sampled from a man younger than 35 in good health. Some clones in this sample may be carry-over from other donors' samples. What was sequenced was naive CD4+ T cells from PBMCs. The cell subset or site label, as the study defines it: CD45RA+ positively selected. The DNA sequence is TGCGCCAGCAGCCAAGATTTCCCGGGGCGATATCTACCAACTAATGAAAAACTGTTTTTT. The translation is CASSQDFPGRYLPTNEKLFF.